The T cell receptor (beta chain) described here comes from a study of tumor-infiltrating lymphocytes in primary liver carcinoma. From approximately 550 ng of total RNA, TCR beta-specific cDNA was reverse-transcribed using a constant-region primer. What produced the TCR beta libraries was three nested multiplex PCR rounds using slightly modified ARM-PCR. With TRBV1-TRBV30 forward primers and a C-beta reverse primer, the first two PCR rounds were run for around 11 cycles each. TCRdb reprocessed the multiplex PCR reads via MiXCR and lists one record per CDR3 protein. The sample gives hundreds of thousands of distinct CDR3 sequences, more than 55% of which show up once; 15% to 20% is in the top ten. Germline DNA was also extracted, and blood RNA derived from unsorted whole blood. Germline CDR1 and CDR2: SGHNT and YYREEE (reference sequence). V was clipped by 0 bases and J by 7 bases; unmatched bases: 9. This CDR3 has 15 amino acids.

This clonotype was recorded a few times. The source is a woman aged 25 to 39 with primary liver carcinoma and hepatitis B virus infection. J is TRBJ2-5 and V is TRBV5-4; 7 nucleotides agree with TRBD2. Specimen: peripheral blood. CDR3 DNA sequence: TGTGCCAGCAGCTTGGGTTTCCAGGGCGGGGGGACCCAGTACTTC. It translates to CASSLGFQGGGTQYF.